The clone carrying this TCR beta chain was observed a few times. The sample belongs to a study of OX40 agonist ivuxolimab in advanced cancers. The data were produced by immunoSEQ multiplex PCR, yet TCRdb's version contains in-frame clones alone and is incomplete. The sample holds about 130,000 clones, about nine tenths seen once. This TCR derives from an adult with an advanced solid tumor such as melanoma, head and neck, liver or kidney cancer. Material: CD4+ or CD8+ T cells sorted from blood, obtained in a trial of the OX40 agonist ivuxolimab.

CDR3 sequence: CASSLGGRAEQYF. The CDR3 bases are TGTGCCAGCAGCTTAGGCGGGAGGGCGGAGCAGTACTTC. This sequence joins TRBV13 and TRBJ2-7; TRBD2 aligns across 8 bases. The ends lost 0 bases at V and 7 bases at J; junction bases unmatched: 2. This CDR3 is 13 amino acids long. Germline V CDR1 and CDR2: PRHDT, FYEKMQ (reference sequence). The whole variable domain, filled in from reference TRBV13 and TRBJ2-7, reads AAGVIQSPRHLIKEKRETATLKCYPIPRHDTVYWYQQGPGQDPQFLISFYEKMQSDKGSIPDRFSAQQFSDYHSELNMSSLELGDSALYFCASSLGGRAEQYFGPGTRLTVT.